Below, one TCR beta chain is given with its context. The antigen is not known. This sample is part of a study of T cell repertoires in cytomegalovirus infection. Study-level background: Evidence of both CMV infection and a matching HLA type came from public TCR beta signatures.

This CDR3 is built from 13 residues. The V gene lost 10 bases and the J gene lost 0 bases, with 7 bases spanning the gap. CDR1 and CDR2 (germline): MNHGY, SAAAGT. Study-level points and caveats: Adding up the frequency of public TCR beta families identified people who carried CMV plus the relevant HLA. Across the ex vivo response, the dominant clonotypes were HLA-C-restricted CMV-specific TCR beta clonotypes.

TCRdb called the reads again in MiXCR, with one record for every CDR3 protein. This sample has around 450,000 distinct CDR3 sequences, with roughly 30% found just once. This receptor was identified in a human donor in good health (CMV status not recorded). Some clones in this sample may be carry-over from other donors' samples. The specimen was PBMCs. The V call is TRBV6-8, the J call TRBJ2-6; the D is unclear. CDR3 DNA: TGTGCCACCTGGAACTCTGGGGCCAACGTCCTGACTTTC. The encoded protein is CATWNSGANVLTF.